This TCR beta chain comes out of a study of blood T cell repertoires in COVID-19. The participants were between about 18 and 89 years old and came from under 25 US areas. The data were produced by immunoSEQ multiplex PCR, yet TCRdb's version contains in-frame clones alone and is incomplete. Of 200,000 to 250,000 clones in the sample, 80% to 90% were seen once. This clone was counted once. The CDR3 has 14 residues. The ends were cut back, 1 base at V and 5 bases at J, with 11 bases in the middle. Germline V gene data show CDR1 as SGHRS and CDR2 as YFSETQ. The clonotype originates from a young woman in a cohort exposed to, infected with or recovered from COVID-19 (not recorded which). Sequenced input: PBMCs or T cells enriched from blood (not recorded which). This rearrangement joins TRBV5-1 to TRBJ2-3, with D possibly being TRBD1 (6 bases). The CDR3 region has the DNA TGCGCCAGCAGCTTGATGGGGGCGGAAGATACGCAGTATTTT. This gives the protein CASSLMGAEDTQYF.